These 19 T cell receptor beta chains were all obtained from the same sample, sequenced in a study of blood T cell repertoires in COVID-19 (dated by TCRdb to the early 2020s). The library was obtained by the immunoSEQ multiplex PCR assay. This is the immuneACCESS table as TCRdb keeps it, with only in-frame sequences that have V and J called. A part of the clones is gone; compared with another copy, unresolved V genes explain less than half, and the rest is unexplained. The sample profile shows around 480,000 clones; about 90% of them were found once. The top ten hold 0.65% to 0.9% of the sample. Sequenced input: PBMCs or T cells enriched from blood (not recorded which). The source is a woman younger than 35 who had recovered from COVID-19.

Written as DNA, the CDR3 is TGTGCCAGCGTACGTTCCGAGGGACAATATAATTCACCCCTCCACTTT. Protein: CASVRSEGQYNSPLHF. The chain is built from TRBV28 and TRBJ1-6, with D possibly matching TRBD1 (6 bases). V dropped 8 bases and J dropped 4 bases, with 18 bases sitting between them. CDR1 MDHEN and CDR2 SYDVKM come from the germline V gene. This CDR3 has 16 residues.

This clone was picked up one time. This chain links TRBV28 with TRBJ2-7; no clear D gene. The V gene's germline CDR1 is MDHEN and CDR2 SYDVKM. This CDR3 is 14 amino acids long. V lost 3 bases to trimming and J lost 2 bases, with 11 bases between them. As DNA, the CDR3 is TGTGCCAGCAGTTTGATCCGAGCCGCCTACGAGCAGTACTTC. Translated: CASSLIRAAYEQYF.

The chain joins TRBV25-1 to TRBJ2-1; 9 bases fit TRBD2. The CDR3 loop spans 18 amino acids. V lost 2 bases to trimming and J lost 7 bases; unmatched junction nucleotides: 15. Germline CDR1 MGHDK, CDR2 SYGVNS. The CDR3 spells CASSETAGGFSLGNEQFF. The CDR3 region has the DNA TGTGCCAGCAGTGAAACGGCGGGGGGGTTTTCTTTGGGGAATGAGCAGTTCTTC.

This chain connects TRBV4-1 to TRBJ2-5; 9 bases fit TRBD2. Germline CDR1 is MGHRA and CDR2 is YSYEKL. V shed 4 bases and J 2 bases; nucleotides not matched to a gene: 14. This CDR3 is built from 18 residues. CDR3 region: CASSPRAAGGKFQETQYF. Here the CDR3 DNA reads TGCGCCAGCAGCCCCCGAGCAGCGGGGGGAAAATTTCAAGAGACCCAGTACTTC.

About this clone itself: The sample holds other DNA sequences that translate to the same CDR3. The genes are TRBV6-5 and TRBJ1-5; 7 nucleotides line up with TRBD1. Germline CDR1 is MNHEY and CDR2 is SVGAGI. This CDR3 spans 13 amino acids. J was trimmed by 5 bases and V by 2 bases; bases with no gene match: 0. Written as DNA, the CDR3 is TGTGCCAGCAGTTACGACAGGGATCAGCCCCAGCATTTT. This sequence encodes CASSYDRDQPQHF.

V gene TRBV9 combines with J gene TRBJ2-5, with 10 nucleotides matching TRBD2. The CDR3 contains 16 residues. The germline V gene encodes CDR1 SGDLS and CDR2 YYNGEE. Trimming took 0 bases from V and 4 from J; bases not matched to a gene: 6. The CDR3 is CASSVGSSGGRETQYF. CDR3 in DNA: TGTGCCAGCAGCGTAGGGTCTAGCGGGGGTAGAGAGACCCAGTACTTC.

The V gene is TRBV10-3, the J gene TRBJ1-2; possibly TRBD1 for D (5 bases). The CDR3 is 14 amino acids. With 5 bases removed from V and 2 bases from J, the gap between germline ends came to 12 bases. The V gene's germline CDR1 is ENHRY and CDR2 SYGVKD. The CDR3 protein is CAISSVPGNYGYTF. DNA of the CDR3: TGTGCCATCAGTTCGGTGCCAGGGAACTATGGCTACACCTTC.

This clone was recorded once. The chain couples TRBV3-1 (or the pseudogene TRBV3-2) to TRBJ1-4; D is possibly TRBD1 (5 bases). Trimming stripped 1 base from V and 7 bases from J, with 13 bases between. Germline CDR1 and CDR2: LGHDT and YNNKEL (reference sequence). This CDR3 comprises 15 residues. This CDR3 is CASSQVSGVSEKLFF. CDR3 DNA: TGTGCCAGCAGCCAAGTTTCGGGGGTAAGTGAAAAACTGTTTTTT.

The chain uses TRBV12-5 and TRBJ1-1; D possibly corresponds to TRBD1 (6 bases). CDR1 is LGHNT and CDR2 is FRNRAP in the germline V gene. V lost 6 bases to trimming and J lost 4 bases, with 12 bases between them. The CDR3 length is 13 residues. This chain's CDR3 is CASGPGASTEAFF. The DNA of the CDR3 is TGTGCTAGTGGGCCAGGGGCGTCCACTGAAGCTTTCTTT.

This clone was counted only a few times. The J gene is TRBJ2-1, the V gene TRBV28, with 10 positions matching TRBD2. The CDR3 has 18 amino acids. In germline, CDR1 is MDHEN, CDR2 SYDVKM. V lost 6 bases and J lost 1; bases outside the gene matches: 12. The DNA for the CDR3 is TGTGCCAGCAGGGCGGGGCTAGCGGGGGCCCTGTCCTACAATGAGCAGTTCTTC. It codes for CASRAGLAGALSYNEQFF.

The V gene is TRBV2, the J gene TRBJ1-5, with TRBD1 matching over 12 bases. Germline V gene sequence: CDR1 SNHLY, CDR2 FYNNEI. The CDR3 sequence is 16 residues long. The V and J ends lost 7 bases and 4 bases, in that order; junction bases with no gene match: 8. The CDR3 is CASTLGTGGMNQPQHF. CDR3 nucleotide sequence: TGTGCCAGCACCTTAGGGACAGGGGGCATGAATCAGCCCCAGCATTTT.

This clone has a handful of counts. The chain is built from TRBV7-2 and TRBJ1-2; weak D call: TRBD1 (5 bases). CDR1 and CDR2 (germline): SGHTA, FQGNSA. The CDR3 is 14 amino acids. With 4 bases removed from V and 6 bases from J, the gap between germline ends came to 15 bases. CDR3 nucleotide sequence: TGTGCCAGCAGCTCCCACGGGGGGAGGAATGGCTACACCTTC. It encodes CASSSHGGRNGYTF.

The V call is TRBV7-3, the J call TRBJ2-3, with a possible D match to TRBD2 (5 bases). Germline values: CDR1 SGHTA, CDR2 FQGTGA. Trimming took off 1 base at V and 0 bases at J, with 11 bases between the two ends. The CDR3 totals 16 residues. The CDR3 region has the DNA TGTGCCAGCAGCTTAAGATCTTGGACTAGCACAGATACGCAGTATTTT. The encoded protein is CASSLRSWTSTDTQYF.

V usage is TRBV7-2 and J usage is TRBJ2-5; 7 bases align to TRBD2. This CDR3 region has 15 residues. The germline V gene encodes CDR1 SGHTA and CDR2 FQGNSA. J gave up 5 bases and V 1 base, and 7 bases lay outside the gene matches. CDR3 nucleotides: TGTGCCAGCAGCTTAGTGACGGGGGGAAGGGAGACCCAGTACTTC. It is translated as CASSLVTGGRETQYF.

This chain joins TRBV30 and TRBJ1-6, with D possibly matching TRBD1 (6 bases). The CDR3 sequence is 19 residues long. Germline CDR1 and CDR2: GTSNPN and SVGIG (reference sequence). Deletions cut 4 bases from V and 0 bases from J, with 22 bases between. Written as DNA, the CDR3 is TGTGCCTGGACCGCAGGGGACACCGCGCCTAGCTCCTATAATTCACCCCTCCACTTT. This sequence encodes CAWTAGDTAPSSYNSPLHF.

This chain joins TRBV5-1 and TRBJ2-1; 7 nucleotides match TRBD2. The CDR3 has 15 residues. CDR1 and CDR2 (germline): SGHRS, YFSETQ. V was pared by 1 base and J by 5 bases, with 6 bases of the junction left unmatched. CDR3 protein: CASSLTLADNNEQFF. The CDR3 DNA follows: TGCGCCAGCAGCTTGACGCTAGCGGACAACAATGAGCAGTTCTTC.

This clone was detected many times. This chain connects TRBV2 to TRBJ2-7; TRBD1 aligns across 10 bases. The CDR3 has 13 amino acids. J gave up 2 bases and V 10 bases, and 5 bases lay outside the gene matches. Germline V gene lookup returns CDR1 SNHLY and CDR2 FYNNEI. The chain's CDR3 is CATEGQGAYEQYF. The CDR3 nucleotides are TGTGCCACCGAAGGACAGGGGGCCTACGAGCAGTACTTC. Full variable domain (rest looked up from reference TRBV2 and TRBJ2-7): EPEVTQTPSHQVTQMGQEVILRCVPISNHLYFYWYRQILGQKVEFLVSFYNNEISEKSEIFDDQFSVERPDGSNFTLKIRSTKLEDSAMYFCATEGQGAYEQYFGPGTRLTVT.

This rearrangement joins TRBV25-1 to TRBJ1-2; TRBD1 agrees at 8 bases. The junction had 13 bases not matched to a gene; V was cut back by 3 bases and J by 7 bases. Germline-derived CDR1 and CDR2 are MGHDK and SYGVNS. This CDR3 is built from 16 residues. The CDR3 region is CASSESTQGASGGYTF. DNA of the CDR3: TGTGCCAGCAGTGAGTCGACTCAGGGGGCGTCGGGTGGCTACACCTTC.

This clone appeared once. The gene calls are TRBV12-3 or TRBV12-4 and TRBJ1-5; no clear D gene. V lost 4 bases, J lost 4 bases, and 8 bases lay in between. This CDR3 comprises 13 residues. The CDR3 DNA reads TGTGCCAGCAGTTCCGGTCAAAATCAGCCCCAGCATTTT. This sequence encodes CASSSGQNQPQHF.